This TCR beta chain was recorded in a study of cytomegalovirus exposure and HLA in healthy donors listed by TCRdb under 2017. In terms of the full investigation: In an earlier analysis of 450 to 750 of the donors, 276 Gb of sequence data and 117 million unique TCR beta sequences from about 190 million T cells were reported. All discovery cohort repertoires had been generated on a single sequencing platform. In addition to the first cohort of hundreds of subjects, a separate validation cohort of approximately 130 different subjects was used. In the later analysis, no new phenotypic data were used to find candidate immune exposures; instead, reliance was placed on TCR beta sequences and their occurrence across donors. Among almost 400 genotyped donors of the cohort, an average of 235,054 unique TCR beta nucleotide sequences were sequenced per donor, roughly 20% of them non-productive. In a later analysis, previously published TCR beta repertoires from some 640 donors were re-analyzed and high-resolution HLA genotyping was added so that TCR occurrence patterns could be studied. Four to six DR-DQ haplotypes were handled as single units for association and clustering, since linkage in the cohort was strong. An early release covering roughly 640 HLA-typed donors comprised approximately 290 gigabases of sequencing data and 85 million or so unique TCR sequences. Genome-wide SNP genotypes for about 65% of the roughly 670 donors were used in a later genetic analysis, which treated that subset as a discovery cohort. Donor age, sex, ethnicity and CMV serostatus were compiled alongside the repertoire data. The aim of the study was to test whether cataloging public T cell receptors could identify signatures of past pathogen exposure. The number of typed donors differed by locus: about 629-640 for A, B, C, DRB1 and DQB1; 522 for DQA1; roughly 600 for DPA1; and roughly 470 for DPB1. An earlier analysis of around 640 of the donors used high-throughput TCR beta sequencing to judge whether each TCR beta V gene segment behaved as functional or pseudogenic. Of the 300 to 450 genotyped donors, less than 90% were placed in the genetic ancestry cluster associated with self-reported Caucasian donors. Class I and class II HLA loci were covered by the typing at four-digit resolution. To predict cytomegalovirus infection status, the study brought together high-throughput TCR immunosequencing, statistical association of individual TCRs with disease status, and machine learning. The study profiled the T cell repertoires of hundreds of subjects by immunosequencing and related them to cytomegalovirus serostatus. What the study reported, not specific to this receptor: Assigning TCR associations to individual alleles was difficult when HLA alleles, especially DR and DQ, strongly co-occurred. For the cohort, immune exposure information was limited to CMV serostatus. A cluster of highly shared sequence variants was judged likely to be a technical artifact of the sequencing pipeline. In an earlier analysis of some 500 of the donors, most TCR beta V segments appeared in productive rearrangements about 90% or about 30% of the time, broadly matching IMGT annotations. A later analysis found that most CMV-associated TCR beta chains appeared HLA-restricted, with HLA associations seemingly driven largely by CMV exposure. The study listed approximately 150 TCR beta chains as associated with cytomegalovirus. In a later analysis, the rate of TCR association differed among HLA loci, with DRB1 alleles having the most associated TCRs and HLA-C alleles having the fewest. The classifier was reported to diagnose cytomegalovirus status with high specificity and sensitivity in both the original and validation cohorts. While some public TCRs were present in many individuals, most TCR sequences turned up only very rarely across donors. In a later analysis, HLA-associated TCR beta chains showed more clonal expansion and lower generation probabilities than non-associated chains that were equally common. The presence/absence analyses assumed that sequencing depth was roughly uniform across donors, and that assumption may not be true. At a false discovery rate of 0.05, a later analysis linked 15,000 to 20,000 TCR beta sequences to specific HLA alleles. In this cohort, only TCR beta chains were sequenced, and detectable features were limited by the absence of alpha or paired-chain data. Linkage disequilibrium might explain the correlated functional status among segregating V segments, but an unknown experimental factor could not be excluded. The authors suggested that the approach could potentially be generalized to other disease states and immunological phenotypes. Because HLA typing was unavailable for some donors at each locus, only the typed subset was used in association tests. A further reported finding was that TCR beta sequences accurately predicted the HLA-A and HLA-B alleles for most subjects in the first cohort. Because counts were too low, approximately 18 rarely observed V segments, including chromosome 9 orphons, were excluded from the earlier analysis of several hundred of the donors. Compared with the roughly 700-donor mean, donors in an Asian-associated ancestry cluster had fewer N-insertions in productive TCRs, according to a later genetic analysis. In vitro tests confirmed that a few of the cytomegalovirus-associated TCR beta chains recognize cytomegalovirus antigens. In a later genetic analysis, a missense DCLRE1C variant was associated with V-gene and J-gene trimming of TCR beta chains, and the association was replicated in an independent cohort. A later analysis reported that several top co-occurrence clusters appeared linked to parvovirus B19, influenza, CMV and Epstein-Barr virus. Some IMGT-functional V segments, including TRBV6-2 and TRBV6-3, could not be distinguished by the 87-base-pair reads and were therefore excluded.

Library generation was performed with the immunoSEQ multiplex PCR assay. For the multiplex PCR, a mixture combining 60 forward primers for TCR Vbeta segments and 13 reverse primers for TCR Jbeta segments was used. The CDR3 region of rearranged TCR beta genes was amplified from genomic DNA with a multiplex PCR assay. The Illumina HiSeq System was used to sequence the amplified TCR beta libraries as 87-base-pair reads. Regarding the original processing steps: In a later analysis, tens of millions of unique TCR beta chains were counted across the roughly 700 repertoires, and some 10 million of these chains were shared by at least two donors. Raw reads were error-corrected and collapsed into unique sequences with a nearest-neighbor algorithm that merged closely related sequences to remove PCR and sequencing errors. CDR3 sequences were aligned to IMGT reference sequences to assign V, D and J gene segments. For a sequence to be retained, a match of at least six nucleotides was required to both a V gene segment and a J gene segment. A rearrangement was called productive if the CDR3 had no stop codons and remained in frame with V and J, and every other rearrangement was called non-productive. CDR3 was defined by IMGT convention, running from the second conserved V-encoded cysteine to the conserved J-encoded phenylalanine. The earlier analysis of some 600 of the donors excluded sequences that lacked an unambiguous match to a single V gene segment. In an earlier analysis of 500 to 750 of the donors, V segments were called functional above 56.7% productive rearrangements and were called segregating when the between-donor standard deviation exceeded 5%. To diagnose cytomegalovirus status from the catalog of TCR beta chain sequences, a statistical classification framework was built. A later analysis assigned V and J genes by comparing TCR nucleotide sequences with IMGT/GENE-DB human TR gene sequences. A later analysis assigned CDR3 sequences and most-parsimonious VDJ recombination scenarios with the TCRdist pipeline. A later analysis defined each TCR beta chain by its CDR3 amino acid sequence plus V-gene family, and excluded reads lacking a unique V-gene family. To address suspected cross-contamination and a sequencing artifact, a later analysis removed under 600 highly shared, low-generation-probability nucleotide sequences. A later analysis calculated a clonal expansion index for each public chain from normalized within-repertoire ranks of inferred template counts. A later analysis computed generation probabilities with a VDJ recombination model fitted to out-of-frame rearrangements, and checked the results against IGoR. In a later analysis, hypergeometric tests were used to score TCR-TCR, TCR-HLA and TCR-CMV co-occurrence, with a repertoire-size bias correction applied to TCR pairs. To estimate false discovery rates, a later analysis permuted the HLA or CMV assignments 20 times. A later analysis grouped co-occurring TCRs with DBSCAN, adding TCRdist sequence similarity when clustering within HLA-allele-positive subsets. Repertoires with fewer than 30,000 or more than 120,000 public chains were left out of co-occurrence clustering, as were a handful of repertoires with anomalous nucleotide sharing. Sourced from immuneACCESS, this table was stored by TCRdb with only in-frame sequences that have V and J called. A share of the clones is absent; for the studies checked, an unresolved V gene accounts for under half, and the remainder has no known explanation. D and trimming were read from the DNA, whereas the V and J calls and clone size are those reported in that table. The sample table contains 100,000 to 150,000 clones; only one count was recorded for nearly 85% of them. The leading ten clones occupy about 1.2% of the sample.

Regarding this clone: The antigen it recognizes is unknown. Base qualities are not recorded, but no much larger clone differs from it by a single base.

The germline V gene gives CDR1 as MNHEY and CDR2 as SVGAGI. The CDR3, cysteine through phenylalanine, is 14 amino acids long. Only the CDR3 region is kept as DNA, spanning 42 bases read in frame from base 1. V is pared back by 8 bases and J by 3 bases, with 16 bases lying between the germline termini. The cohort was made up of several hundred healthy bone marrow donors. All cohort members were sampled while nominally healthy, although unrecorded immune exposures were likely present. The donor tested CMV seronegative and was one of the 352 seronegative cohort members. A peripheral blood sample was provided by each donor, and peripheral blood mononuclear cells were used for TCR beta sequencing. The Qiagen DNeasy Blood Extraction Kit was used to extract genomic DNA from the blood cell samples.

Material: PBMCs. This sequence uses TRBV6-5 and TRBJ1-1; the D segment cannot be called with confidence. The sequence was obtained from a boy between 10 and 17 years old in good health and CMV-seronegative. Here is the DNA: TGTGCCAGCGCTCAGAGGGAGCGGGACACTGAAGCTTTCTTT. This codes for CASAQRERDTEAFF.